This is a list of T cell receptor beta chains from one sample in a study of human T cells and chemical hapten exposure. Via MiXCR, TCRdb re-called the RACE reads, giving one row per CDR3 protein. The data show 45,000 to 60,000 distinct CDR3 sequences, around a tenth seen once. The source material was whole blood, sampled in connection with sensitization to the hapten diphenylcyclopropenone (DPC). The origin of the receptors is a woman aged 40 to 50 with alopecia areata. Some clones in this sample may be carry-over from other donors' samples. The CDR3 runs from the conserved cysteine through the conserved F or W. A D gene is named only where the DNA matches it firmly. Clone size, where shown, is once, few, many, or a class for clones that have expanded.

d_call,v_call,clone_size,j_call,cdr3_length,cdr3_nt,cdr3_aa
TRBD2,TRBV12-3/TRBV12-4,many,TRBJ2-1,15,TGTGCCAGCAGTTCTTTCTTGCGGGGGGGCGATGAGCAGTTCTTC,CASSSFLRGGDEQFF
NA,TRBV12-5,many,TRBJ2-3,15,TGTGCTAGTGACCCATCAACTAGCTTAGCAGATACGCAGTATTTT,CASDPSTSLADTQYF
NA,TRBV18,few,TRBJ2-7,16,TGTGCCAGCTCACCACTGGACGAAGGGATCGCCTACGAGCAGTACTTC,CASSPLDEGIAYEQYF
TRBD1,TRBV7-6,many,TRBJ2-3,14,TGTGCCAGCAGCGAACAGGGGGGAGGCGATACGCAGTATTTT,CASSEQGGGDTQYF
NA,TRBV4-3,few,TRBJ2-2,15,TGCGCCAGCAGCCCGTTTCTACGGAACACCGGGGAGCTGTTTTTT,CASSPFLRNTGELFF
TRBD1,TRBV11-2,NA,TRBJ1-5,13,TGTGCCAGCAGCTTGTCAGGGGGACTAGCCCAGCATTTT,CASSLSGGLAQHF
NA,TRBV12-3/TRBV12-4,few,TRBJ2-3,12,TGTGCCAGCAGTTTGGGGATAGGGACGCAGTATTTT,CASSLGIGTQYF
NA,TRBV28,medium-sized,TRBJ2-3,16,TGTGCCAGCAGTTTACCATTTGGCCAGGGAAGAGATACGCAGTATTTT,CASSLPFGQGRDTQYF
TRBD1,TRBV7-9,many,TRBJ1-3,14,TGTGCCAGCAGCCTACAGGGGGCTGGAAACACCATATATTTT,CASSLQGAGNTIYF
NA,TRBV6-4,few,TRBJ1-5,13,TGTGCCAGCAGTGAAACAGGTAATCAGCCCCAGCATTTT,CASSETGNQPQHF
NA,TRBV12-3/TRBV12-4,many,TRBJ1-1,16,TGTGCCAGCAGCCGTCAGGCGGGACTGAGGAACACTGAAGCTTTCTTT,CASSRQAGLRNTEAFF
NA,TRBV5-1,few,TRBJ2-2,15,TGCGCCAGCAGCTTACACAGACAGAACACCGGGGAGCTGTTTTTT,CASSLHRQNTGELFF
NA,TRBV29-1,many,TRBJ1-1,14,TGCAGCGTTGTAAGGCCGGGGATGAACACTGAAGCTTTCTTT,CSVVRPGMNTEAFF
NA,TRBV2,NA,TRBJ2-3,13,TGTGCCAGCAGTGACAGGGAGACAGATACGCAGTATTTT,CASSDRETDTQYF
NA,TRBV7-9,NA,TRBJ1-4,15,TGTGCCAGCAGCTACGACAGGCGGAGGAATGAAAAACTGTTTTTT,CASSYDRRRNEKLFF
NA,TRBV9,NA,TRBJ2-3,16,TGTGCCAGCAGCGCCGGGAAGAGGGGGGGCACAGATACGCAGTATTTT,CASSAGKRGGTDTQYF
NA,TRBV29-1,NA,TRBJ2-7,15,TGCAGCGTTGCCGGCGGGACTGCCTCTACCTACGAGCAGTACTTC,CSVAGGTASTYEQYF
NA,TRBV7-2,many,TRBJ1-1,13,TGTGCCAGCAGCTTATTATGGGACACTGAAGCTTTCTTT,CASSLLWDTEAFF
NA,TRBV2,few,TRBJ1-5,13,TGTGCCAGCAGTACAGGGCCTCCCCAGCCCCAGCATTTT,CASSTGPPQPQHF
NA,TRBV7-6,NA,TRBJ2-2,19,TGTGCCAGCAGCATAACTCTGCTGGGAGCCTTCGCGAACACCGGGGAGCTGTTTTTT,CASSITLLGAFANTGELFF
TRBD1,TRBV6-5,NA,TRBJ2-1,12,TGTGCCAGCAGCTCACACAGGGGTGAGCAGTTCTTC,CASSSHRGEQFF
TRBD1,TRBV12-3/TRBV12-4,many,TRBJ2-2,15,TGTGCCAGCAGTCCGCCGGGACAGGGAACCGGGGAGCTGTTTTTT,CASSPPGQGTGELFF
TRBD1,TRBV6-5,many,TRBJ2-7,13,TGTGCCAGCAGAAGAAACCGGGACAGCTCCGAGTACTTC,CASRRNRDSSEYF
NA,TRBV18,few,TRBJ2-5,14,TGTGCCAGCTCCAATGGGGGAGTCCAAGAGACCCAGTACTTC,CASSNGGVQETQYF
NA,TRBV18,many,TRBJ1-1,13,TGTGCCAGCTCACCCACCAAGACCACTGAAGCTTTCTTT,CASSPTKTTEAFF
TRBD1,TRBV6-1,few,TRBJ2-3,16,TGTGCCAGCACCCTTCTCCCGGGACAGGGTACAGATACGCAGTATTTT,CASTLLPGQGTDTQYF
NA,TRBV29-1,few,TRBJ1-5,12,TGCAGCGTTGGAGGGGGCAATCAGCCCCAGCATTTT,CSVGGGNQPQHF